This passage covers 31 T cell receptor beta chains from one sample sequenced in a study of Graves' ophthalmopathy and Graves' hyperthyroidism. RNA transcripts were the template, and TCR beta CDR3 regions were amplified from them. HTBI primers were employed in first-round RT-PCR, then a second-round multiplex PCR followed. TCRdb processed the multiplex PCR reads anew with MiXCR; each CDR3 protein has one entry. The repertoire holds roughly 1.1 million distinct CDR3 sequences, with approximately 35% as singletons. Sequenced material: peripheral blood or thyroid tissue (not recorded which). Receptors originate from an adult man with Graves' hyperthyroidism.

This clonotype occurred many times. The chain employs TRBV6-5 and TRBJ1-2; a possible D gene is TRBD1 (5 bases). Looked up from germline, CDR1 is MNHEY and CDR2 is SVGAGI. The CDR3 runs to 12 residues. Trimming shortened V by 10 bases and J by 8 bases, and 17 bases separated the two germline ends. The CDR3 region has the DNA TGTGCCACGACCCCGAGGGGAGGAGGCTACACCTTC. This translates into CATTPRGGGYTF.

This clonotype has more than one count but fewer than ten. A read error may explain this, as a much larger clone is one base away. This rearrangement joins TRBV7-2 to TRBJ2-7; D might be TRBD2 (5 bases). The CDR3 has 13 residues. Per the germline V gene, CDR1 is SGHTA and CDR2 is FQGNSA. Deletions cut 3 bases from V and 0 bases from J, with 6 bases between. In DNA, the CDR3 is TGTGCCAGCAGCTTGACTAACTCCTACGAGCAGTACTTC. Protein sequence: CASSLTNSYEQYF.

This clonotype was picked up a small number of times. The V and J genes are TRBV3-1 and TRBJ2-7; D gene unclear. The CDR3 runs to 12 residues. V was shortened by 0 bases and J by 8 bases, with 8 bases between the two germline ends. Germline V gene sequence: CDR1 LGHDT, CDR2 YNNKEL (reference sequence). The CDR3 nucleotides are TGTGCCAGCAGCCAAGACCGGCAGAAGCAGTACTTC. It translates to CASSQDRQKQYF.

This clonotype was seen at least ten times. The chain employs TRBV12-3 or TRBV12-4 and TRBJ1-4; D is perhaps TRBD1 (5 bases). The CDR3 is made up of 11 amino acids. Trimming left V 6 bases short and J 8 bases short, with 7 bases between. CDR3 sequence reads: CASREGEKLFF. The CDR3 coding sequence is TGTGCCAGCAGGGAGGGGGAAAAACTGTTTTTT.

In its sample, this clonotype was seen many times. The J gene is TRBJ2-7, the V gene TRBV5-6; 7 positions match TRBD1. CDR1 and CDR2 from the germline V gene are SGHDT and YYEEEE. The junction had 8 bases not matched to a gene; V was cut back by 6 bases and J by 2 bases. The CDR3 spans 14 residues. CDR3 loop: CASKTTGLAYEQYF. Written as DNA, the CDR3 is TGTGCCAGCAAGACGACAGGGCTTGCCTACGAGCAGTACTTC.

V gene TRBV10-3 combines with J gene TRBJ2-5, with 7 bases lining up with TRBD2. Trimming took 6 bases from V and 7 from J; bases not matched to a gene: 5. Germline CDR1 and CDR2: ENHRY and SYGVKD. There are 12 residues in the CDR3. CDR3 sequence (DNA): TGTGCCATCAGACCGGGGGAGGGGACCCAGTACTTC. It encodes CAIRPGEGTQYF.

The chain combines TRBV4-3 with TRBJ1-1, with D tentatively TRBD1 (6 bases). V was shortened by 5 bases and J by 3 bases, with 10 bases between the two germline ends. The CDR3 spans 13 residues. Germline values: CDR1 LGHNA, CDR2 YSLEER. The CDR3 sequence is CASSVYRDTEAFF. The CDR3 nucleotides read TGCGCCAGCAGCGTATACAGGGACACTGAAGCTTTCTTT.

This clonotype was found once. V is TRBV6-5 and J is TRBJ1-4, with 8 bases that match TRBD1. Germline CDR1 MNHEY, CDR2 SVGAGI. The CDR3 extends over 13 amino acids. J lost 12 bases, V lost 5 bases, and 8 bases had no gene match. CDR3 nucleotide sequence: TGTGCCAGCAGTGGACCAGGACAGGGAGAACTGTTTTTT. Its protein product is CASSGPGQGELFF.

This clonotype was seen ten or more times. The CDR3 sequence: CASSEVQRDGYTF. In DNA form, the CDR3 reads TGTGCCAGCAGTGAGGTACAGAGAGATGGCTACACCTTC. The chain combines TRBV25-1 with TRBJ1-2, with D unresolved. Germline CDR1 is MGHDK and CDR2 is SYGVNS. V was cut by 3 bases and J by 6 bases, with 11 bases left in between. The CDR3 runs 13 residues.

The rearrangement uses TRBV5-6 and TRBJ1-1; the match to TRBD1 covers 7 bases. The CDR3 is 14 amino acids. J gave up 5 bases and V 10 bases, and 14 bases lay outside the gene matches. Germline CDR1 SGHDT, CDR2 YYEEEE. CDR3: CAWSPRQGRTEAFF. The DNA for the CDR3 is TGTGCCTGGAGTCCCCGACAGGGCCGAACTGAAGCTTTCTTT.

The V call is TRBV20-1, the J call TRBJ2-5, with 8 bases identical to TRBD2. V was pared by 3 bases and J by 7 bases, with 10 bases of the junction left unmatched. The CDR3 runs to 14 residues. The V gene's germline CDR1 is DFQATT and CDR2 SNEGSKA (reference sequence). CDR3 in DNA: TGCAGTGCTAGTAGGGGACTAGTGCAGGGGACCCAGTACTTC. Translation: CSASRGLVQGTQYF.

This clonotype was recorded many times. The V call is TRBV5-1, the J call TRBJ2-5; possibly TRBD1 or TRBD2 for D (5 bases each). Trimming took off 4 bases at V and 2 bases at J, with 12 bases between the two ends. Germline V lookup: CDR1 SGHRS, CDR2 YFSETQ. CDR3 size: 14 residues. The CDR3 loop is CASSLRGPQETQYF. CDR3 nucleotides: TGCGCCAGCAGCCTCCGGGGACCACAAGAGACCCAGTACTTC. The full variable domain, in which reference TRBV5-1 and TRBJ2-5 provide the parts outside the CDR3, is KAGVTQTPRYLIKTRGQQVTLSCSPISGHRSVSWYQQTPGQGLQFLFEYFSETQRNKGNFPGRFSGRQFSNSRSEMNVSTLELGDSALYLCASSLRGPQETQYFGPGTRLLVL.

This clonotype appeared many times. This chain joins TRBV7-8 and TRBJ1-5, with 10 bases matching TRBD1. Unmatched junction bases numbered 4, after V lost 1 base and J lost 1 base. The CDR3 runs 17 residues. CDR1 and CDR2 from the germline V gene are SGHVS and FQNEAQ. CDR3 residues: CASSLGQGAGSNQPQHF. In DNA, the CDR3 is TGTGCCAGCAGCTTAGGACAGGGGGCGGGGAGCAATCAGCCCCAGCATTTT.

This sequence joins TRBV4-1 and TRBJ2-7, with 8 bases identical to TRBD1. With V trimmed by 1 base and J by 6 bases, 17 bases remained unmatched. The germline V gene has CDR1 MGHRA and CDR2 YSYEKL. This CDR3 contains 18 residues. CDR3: CASSQVLDQGALWGEQYF. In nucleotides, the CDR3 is TGCGCCAGCAGCCAAGTGTTAGATCAGGGGGCGTTGTGGGGCGAGCAGTACTTC.

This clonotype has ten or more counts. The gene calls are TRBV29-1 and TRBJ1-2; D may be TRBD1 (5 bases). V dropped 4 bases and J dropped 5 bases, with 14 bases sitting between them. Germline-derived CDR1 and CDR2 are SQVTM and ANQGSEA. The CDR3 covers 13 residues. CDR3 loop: CSVVGLPPYGYTF. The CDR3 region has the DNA TGCAGCGTTGTGGGACTACCCCCGTATGGCTACACCTTC.

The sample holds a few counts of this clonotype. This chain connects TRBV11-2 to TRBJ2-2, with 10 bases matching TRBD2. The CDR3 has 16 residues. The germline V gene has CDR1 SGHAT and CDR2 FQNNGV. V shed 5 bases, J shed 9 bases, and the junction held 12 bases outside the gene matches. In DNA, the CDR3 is TGTGCCAGCAGCCGAGTCCCGGGACTAGCGCTTCGGGAGCTGTTTTTT. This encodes CASSRVPGLALRELFF.

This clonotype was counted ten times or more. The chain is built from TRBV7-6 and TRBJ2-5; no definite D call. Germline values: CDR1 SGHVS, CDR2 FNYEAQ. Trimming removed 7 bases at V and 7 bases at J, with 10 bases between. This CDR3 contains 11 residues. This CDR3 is CASTDTGTQYF. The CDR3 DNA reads TGTGCCAGCACCGACACCGGGACCCAGTACTTC.

CDR3 loop: CASSQGEDLFRNTEAFF. Here the CDR3 DNA reads TGTGCCAGCAGCCAAGGGGAAGACCTTTTTAGGAACACTGAAGCTTTCTTT. This chain links TRBV14 with TRBJ1-1, with unresolved D. The V and J ends lost 1 base and 1 base respectively, with 16 bases between them. The CDR3 length is 17 residues. From germline, CDR1 is SGHDN and CDR2 FVKESK.

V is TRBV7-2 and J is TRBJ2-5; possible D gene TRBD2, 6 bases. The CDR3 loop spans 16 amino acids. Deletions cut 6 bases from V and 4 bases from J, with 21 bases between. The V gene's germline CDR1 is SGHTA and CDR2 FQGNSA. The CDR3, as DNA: TGTGCCAGCAGTACTAGGGCTAGCGCCCGTTTAGAGACCCAGTACTTC. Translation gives CASSTRASARLETQYF.

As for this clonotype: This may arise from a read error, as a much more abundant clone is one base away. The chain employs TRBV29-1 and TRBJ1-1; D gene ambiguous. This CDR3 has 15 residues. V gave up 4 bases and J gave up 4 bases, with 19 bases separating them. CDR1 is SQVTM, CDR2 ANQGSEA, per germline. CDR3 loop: CSVAGVLVGGTEAFF. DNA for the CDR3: TGCAGCGTTGCCGGGGTTCTAGTTGGTGGCACTGAAGCTTTCTTT.

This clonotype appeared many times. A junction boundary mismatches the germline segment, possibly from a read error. The CDR3 nucleotides read TGTGCCAGCAGCTCCCGAACGGGCGACTACGAGCAGTACTTC. This sequence encodes CASSSRTGDYEQYF. The chain employs TRBV4-1 and TRBJ2-7, with no clear D. The CDR3 is 14 amino acids. Germline V gives CDR1 MGHRA, CDR2 YSYEKL.

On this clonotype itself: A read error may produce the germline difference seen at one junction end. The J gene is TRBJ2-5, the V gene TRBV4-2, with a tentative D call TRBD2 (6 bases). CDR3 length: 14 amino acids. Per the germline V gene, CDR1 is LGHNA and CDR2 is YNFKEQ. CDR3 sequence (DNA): TGTGCCAGCAGCCAAGATCTCGGGGGAGAGGCCCAGTACTTC. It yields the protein CASSQDLGGEAQYF.

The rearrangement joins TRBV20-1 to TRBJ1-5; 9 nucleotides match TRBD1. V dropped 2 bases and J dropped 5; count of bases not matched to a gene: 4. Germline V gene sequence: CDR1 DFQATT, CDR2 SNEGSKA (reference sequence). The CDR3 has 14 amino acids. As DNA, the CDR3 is TGCAGTGCTAGACGGGACAGGGACGATCAGCCCCAGCATTTT. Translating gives CSARRDRDDQPQHF.

The chain's CDR3 is CASSQDREGTGALLAFF. The CDR3 nucleotides are TGCGCCAGCAGCCAAGATCGGGAGGGGACAGGGGCTTTGTTAGCTTTCTTT. The chain carries TRBV4-3 and TRBJ1-1, with 10 bases matching TRBD1. This CDR3 contains 17 residues. J lost 10 bases, V lost 0 bases, and 14 bases had no gene match. Germline lookup yields CDR1 LGHNA and CDR2 YSLEER.

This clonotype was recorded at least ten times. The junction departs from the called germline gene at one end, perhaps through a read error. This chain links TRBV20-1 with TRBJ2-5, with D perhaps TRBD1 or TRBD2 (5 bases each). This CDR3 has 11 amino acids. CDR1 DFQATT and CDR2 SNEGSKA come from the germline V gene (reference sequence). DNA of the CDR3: TGCAGTGCCGGGGCCTCAGGGAAGGCAGACTTC. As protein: CSAGASGKADF.

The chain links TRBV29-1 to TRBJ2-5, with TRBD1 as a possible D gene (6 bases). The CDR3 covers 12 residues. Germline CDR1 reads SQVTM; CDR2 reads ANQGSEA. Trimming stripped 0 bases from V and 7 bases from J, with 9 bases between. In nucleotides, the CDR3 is TGCAGCGTTGAAGATATCAGGGGGACCCAGTACTTC. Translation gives CSVEDIRGTQYF.

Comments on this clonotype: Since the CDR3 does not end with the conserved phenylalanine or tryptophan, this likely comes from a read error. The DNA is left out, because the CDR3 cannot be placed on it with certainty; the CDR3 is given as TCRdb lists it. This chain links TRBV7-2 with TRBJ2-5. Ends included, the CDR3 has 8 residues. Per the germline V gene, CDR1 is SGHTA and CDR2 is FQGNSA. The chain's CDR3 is CASSLAYG.

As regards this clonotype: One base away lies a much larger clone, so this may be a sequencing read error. The chain's CDR3 is CASSRTSEAGELFF. The CDR3 nucleotides are TGTGCCAGCAGTAGAACTAGCGAAGCCGGGGAGCTGTTTTTT. This chain connects TRBV10-3 to TRBJ2-2; 7 bases are a match to TRBD2. Looked up from germline, CDR1 is ENHRY and CDR2 is SYGVKD. The CDR3 covers 14 residues.

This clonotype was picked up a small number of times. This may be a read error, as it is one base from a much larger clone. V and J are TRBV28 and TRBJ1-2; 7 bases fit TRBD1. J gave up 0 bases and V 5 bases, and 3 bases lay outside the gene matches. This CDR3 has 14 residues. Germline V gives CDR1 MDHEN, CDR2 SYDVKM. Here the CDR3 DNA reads TGTGCCAGCAGTGGGGACAGAACTAACTATGGCTACACCTTC. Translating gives CASSGDRTNYGYTF.

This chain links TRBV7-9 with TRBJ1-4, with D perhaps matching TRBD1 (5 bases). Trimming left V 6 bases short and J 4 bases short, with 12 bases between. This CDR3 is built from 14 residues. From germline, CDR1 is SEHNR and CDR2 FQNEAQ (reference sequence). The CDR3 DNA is TGTGCCAGCAGTGAGGCAGGGAGTAATGAAAAACTGTTTTTT. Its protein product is CASSEAGSNEKLFF. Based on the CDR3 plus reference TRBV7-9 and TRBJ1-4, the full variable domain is DTGVSQNPRHKITKRGQNVTFRCDPISEHNRLYWYRQTLGQGPEFLTYFQNEAQLEKSRLLSDRFSAERPKGSFSTLEIQRTEQGDSAMYLCASSEAGSNEKLFFGSGTQLSVL.

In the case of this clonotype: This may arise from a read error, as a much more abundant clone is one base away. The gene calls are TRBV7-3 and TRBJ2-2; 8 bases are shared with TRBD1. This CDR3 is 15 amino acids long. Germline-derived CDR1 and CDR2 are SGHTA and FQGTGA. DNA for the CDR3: TGTGCCAGCAGCTTAACGCCGACAGGGGCCGGGGAGCTGCTTTTT. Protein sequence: CASSLTPTGAGELLF. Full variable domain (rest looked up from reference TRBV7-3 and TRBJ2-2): GAGVSQTPSNKVTEKGKYVELRCDPISGHTALYWYRQSLGQGPEFLIYFQGTGAADDSGLPNDRFFAVRPEGSVSTLKIQRTERGDSAVYLCASSLTPTGAGELLFGEGSRLTVL.